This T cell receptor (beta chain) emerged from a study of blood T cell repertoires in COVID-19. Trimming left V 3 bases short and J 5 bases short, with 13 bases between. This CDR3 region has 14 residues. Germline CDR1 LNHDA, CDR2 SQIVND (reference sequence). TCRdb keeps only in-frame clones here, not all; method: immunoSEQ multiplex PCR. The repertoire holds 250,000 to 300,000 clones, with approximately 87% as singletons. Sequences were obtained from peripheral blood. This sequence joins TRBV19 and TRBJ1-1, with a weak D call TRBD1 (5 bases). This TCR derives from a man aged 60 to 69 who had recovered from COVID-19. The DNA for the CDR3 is TGTGCCAGTAGTATTGGAGGGGTAGGGACTGAAGCTTTCTTT. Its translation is CASSIGGVGTEAFF.